This is a list of T cell receptor beta chains from one sample in a study of tumor-infiltrating lymphocytes in oesophageal squamous cell carcinoma. TCRdb re-called the PCR reads with MiXCR, one entry per CDR3 protein. The sample records around 20,000 distinct CDR3 sequences, 40% to 45% being singletons. Sequenced input: normal esophageal tissue next to the tumor. These receptors were collected from a male donor with esophageal squamous cell carcinoma. The CDR3 runs from the conserved cysteine through the conserved F or W. A D gene is named only where the DNA matches it firmly. The size of a clone is reported for some rows only, either as once, few or many, or as a class for expanded clones.

V	D	size	J	DNA	CDR3
TRBV28	-	-	TRBJ1-1	TGTGCCAGCAGTCCACAGGGTAGAGACACTGAAGCTTTCTTT	CASSPQGRDTEAFF
TRBV7-8	-	medium-sized	TRBJ2-5	TGTGCCAGCAGCTCCGACATACAAGAGACCCAGTACTTC	CASSSDIQETQYF
TRBV11-1	-	-	TRBJ2-1	TGTGCCAGCAGCTTAGTGCGACTAGGGCAGTTCTTC	CASSLVRLGQFF
TRBV2	-	many	TRBJ2-2	TGTGCCAGCGCAGGGTACACCGGGGAGCTGTTTTTT	CASAGYTGELFF
TRBV27	-	many	TRBJ1-5	TGTGCCAGCAGTTTATCCGGGGGGCAGCCCCAGCATTTT	CASSLSGGQPQHF
TRBV7-9	-	-	TRBJ2-3	TGTGCCACCCGGTTTTCTAGCACAGATACGCAGTATTTT	CATRFSSTDTQYF
TRBV6-6	-	many	TRBJ2-7	TGTGCCAGCAGTTACGTCGATGAGCAGTACTTC	CASSYVDEQYF
TRBV12-3/TRBV12-4	-	-	TRBJ2-1	TGTGCCAGCAGTTTGATGCAGAATGAGCAGTTCTTC	CASSLMQNEQFF
TRBV12-3/TRBV12-4	-	many	TRBJ2-1	TGTGCCAGCACAGTAGGGCAGTCCGCATACAATGAGCAGTTCTTC	CASTVGQSAYNEQFF
TRBV9	TRBD1	-	TRBJ2-7	TGTGCCAGCAGCGTAACAGGGGCTAGTTCCTACGAGCAGTACTTC	CASSVTGASSYEQYF
TRBV6-6	-	-	TRBJ1-2	TGTGCCAGCAGTTACCTCGCAGGGTCCTATGGCTACACCTTC	CASSYLAGSYGYTF
TRBV6-8	-	-	TRBJ1-1	TGTGCCAGCAGACGGTACAGGGTAGGGAACACTGAAGCTTTCTTT	CASRRYRVGNTEAFF
TRBV24-1	-	many	TRBJ2-2	TGTGCCACCAGTGGAAGGTCCGGGGAGCTGTTTTTT	CATSGRSGELFF
TRBV6-1	TRBD1	-	TRBJ2-1	TGTGCCAGCACCCGGGACAGGGGAAACAATGAGCAGTTCTTC	CASTRDRGNNEQFF